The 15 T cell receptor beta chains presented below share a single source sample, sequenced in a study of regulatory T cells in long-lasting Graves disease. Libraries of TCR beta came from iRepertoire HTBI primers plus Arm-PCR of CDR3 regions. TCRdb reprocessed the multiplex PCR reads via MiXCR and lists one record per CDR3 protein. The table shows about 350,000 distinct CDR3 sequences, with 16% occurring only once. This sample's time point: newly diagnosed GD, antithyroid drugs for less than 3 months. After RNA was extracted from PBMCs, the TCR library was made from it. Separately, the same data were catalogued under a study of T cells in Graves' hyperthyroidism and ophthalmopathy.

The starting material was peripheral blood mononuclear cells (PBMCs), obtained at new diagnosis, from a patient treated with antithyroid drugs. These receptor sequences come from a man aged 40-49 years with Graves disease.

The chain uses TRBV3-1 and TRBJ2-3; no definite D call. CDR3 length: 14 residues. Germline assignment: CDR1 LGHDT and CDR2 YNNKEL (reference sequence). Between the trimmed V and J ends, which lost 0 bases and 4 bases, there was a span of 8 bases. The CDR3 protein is CASSQDVRADTQYF. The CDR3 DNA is TGTGCCAGCAGCCAAGATGTGAGAGCAGATACGCAGTATTTT.

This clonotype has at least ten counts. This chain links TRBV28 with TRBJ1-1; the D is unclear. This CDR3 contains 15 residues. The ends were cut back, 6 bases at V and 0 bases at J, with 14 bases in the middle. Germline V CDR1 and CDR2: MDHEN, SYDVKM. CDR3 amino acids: CASRWWVGLNTEAFF. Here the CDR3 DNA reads TGTGCCAGCAGATGGTGGGTTGGATTGAACACTGAAGCTTTCTTT.

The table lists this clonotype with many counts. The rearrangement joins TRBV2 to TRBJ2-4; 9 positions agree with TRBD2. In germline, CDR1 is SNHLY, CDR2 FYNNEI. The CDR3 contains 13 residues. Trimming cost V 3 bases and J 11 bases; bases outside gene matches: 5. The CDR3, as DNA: TGTGCCAGCAGTGAGACCCTAGCGGGGTTTCAGTACTTC. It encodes CASSETLAGFQYF.

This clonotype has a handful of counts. CDR3 DNA sequence: TGTGCCAGCAGTGAAGGGACAGTCAAAAACATTCAGTACTTC. Protein: CASSEGTVKNIQYF. The chain couples TRBV6-1 to TRBJ2-4; tentative D call: TRBD1 (6 bases). Germline CDR1 and CDR2: MNHNS and SASEGT. The CDR3 is 14 amino acids. V was pared by 1 base and J by 3 bases, with 7 bases between.

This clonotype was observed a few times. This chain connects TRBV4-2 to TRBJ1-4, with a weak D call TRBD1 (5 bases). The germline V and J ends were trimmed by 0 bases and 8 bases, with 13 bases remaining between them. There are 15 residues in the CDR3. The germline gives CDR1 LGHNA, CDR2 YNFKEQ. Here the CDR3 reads CASSQELQGVEKLFF. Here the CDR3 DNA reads TGTGCCAGCAGCCAAGAACTGCAGGGCGTAGAAAAACTGTTTTTT.

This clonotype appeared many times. The CDR3 is CASRQGATGELFF. The CDR3, as DNA: TGTGCCAGCAGACAGGGGGCCACCGGGGAGCTGTTTTTT. The rearrangement uses TRBV12-3 or TRBV12-4 and TRBJ2-2, with 9 bases matching TRBD1. This CDR3 comprises 13 residues. Trimming took 6 bases from V and 4 from J; bases not matched to a gene: 0.

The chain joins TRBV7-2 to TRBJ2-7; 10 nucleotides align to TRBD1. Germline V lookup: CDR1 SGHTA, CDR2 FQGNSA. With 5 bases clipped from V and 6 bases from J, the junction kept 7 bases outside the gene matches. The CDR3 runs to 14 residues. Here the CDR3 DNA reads TGTGCCAGCAGCATCCGACAGGGGGCGGTCGAGCAGTACTTC. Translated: CASSIRQGAVEQYF.

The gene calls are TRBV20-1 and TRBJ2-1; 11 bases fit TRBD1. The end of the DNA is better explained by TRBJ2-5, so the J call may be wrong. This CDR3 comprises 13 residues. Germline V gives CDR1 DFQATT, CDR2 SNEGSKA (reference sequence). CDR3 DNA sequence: TGCAGTGCTCGGACAGGGGGCCGTGAGACCCAGTACTTC. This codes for CSARTGGRETQYF.

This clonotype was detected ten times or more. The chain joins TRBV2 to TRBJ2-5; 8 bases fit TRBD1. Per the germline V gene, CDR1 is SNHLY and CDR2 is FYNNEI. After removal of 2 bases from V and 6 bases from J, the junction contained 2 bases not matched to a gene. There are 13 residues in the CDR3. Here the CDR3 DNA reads TGTGCCAGCAGTGAACAGGGGGCTAAGACCCAGTACTTC. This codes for CASSEQGAKTQYF.

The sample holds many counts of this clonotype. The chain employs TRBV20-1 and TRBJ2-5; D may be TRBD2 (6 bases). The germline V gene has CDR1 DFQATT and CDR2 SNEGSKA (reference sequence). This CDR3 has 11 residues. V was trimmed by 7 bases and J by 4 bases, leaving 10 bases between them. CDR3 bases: TGCAGTGGGGGGGAAGGAGAGACCCAGTACTTC. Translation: CSGGEGETQYF.

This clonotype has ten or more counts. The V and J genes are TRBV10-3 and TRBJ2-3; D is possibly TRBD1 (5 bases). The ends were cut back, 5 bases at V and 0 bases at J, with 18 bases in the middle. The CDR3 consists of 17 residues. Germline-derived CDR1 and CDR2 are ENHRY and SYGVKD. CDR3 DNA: TGTGCCATCAGTAGTCGGGCGAGTGACAGAAGCACAGATACGCAGTATTTT. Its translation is CAISSRASDRSTDTQYF.

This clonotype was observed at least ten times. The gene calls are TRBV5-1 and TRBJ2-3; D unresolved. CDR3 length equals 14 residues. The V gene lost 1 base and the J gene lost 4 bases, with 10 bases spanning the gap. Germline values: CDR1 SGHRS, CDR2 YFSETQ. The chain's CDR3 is CASSLSISPDTQYF. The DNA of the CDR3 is TGCGCCAGCAGCTTGTCGATATCTCCAGATACGCAGTATTTT.

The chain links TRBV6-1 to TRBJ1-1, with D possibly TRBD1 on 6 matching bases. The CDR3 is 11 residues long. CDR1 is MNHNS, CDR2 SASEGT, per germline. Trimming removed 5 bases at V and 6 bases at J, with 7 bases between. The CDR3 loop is CASSTGPEAFF. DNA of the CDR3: TGTGCCAGCAGTACAGGGCCTGAAGCTTTCTTT.

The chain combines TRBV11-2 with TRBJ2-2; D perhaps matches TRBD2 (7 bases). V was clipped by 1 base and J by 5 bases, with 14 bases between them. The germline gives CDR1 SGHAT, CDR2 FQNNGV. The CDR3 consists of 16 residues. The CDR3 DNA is TGTGCCAGCAGCTTAGCTGCGGGGGCGGGTACCGGGGAGCTGTTTTTT. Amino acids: CASSLAAGAGTGELFF.

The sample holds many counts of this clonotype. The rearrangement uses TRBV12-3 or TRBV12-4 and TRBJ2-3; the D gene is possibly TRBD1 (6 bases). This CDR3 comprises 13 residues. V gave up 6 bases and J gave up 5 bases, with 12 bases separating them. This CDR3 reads CASRRQAVDTQYF. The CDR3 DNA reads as TGTGCCAGCAGGAGACAGGCGGTAGATACGCAGTATTTT.